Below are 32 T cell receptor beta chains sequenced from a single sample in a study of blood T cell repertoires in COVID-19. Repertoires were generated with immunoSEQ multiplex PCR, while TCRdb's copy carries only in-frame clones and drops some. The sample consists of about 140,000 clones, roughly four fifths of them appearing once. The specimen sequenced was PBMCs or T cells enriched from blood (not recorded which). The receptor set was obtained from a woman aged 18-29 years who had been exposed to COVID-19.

The CDR3 sequence: CASSLIAEQETQYF. The CDR3 DNA is TGCGCCAGCAGCTTGATTGCGGAGCAAGAGACCCAGTACTTC. This chain links TRBV5-1 with TRBJ2-5, with D uncertain. V lost 1 base to trimming and J lost 2 bases, with 9 bases between them. CDR1 is SGHRS, CDR2 YFSETQ, per germline. This CDR3 is built from 14 residues.

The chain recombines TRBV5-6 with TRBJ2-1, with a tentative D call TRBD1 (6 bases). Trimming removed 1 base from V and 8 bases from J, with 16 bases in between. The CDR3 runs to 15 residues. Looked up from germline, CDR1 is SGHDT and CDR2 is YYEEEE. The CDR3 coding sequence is TGTGCCAGCAGCTTGTCCTTCAGGGGTGGCGATGAGCAGTTCTTC. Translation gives CASSLSFRGGDEQFF.

The CDR3, as DNA: TGTGCCGTGACGGGAGACTTCAATGAGCAGTTCTTC. This gives the protein CAVTGDFNEQFF. The V and J genes are TRBV15 and TRBJ2-1, with a weak D call TRBD2 (6 bases). The germline V and J ends were trimmed by 11 bases and 6 bases, with 14 bases remaining between them. Per germline, CDR1 LNHNV and CDR2 YYDKDF (reference sequence). The CDR3 is 12 amino acids.

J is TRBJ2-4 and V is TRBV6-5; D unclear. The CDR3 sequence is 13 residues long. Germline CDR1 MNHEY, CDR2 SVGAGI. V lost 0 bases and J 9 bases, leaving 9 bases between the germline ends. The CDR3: CASSYSGRGIQYF. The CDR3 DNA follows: TGTGCCAGCAGTTACTCTGGTCGCGGCATTCAGTACTTC.

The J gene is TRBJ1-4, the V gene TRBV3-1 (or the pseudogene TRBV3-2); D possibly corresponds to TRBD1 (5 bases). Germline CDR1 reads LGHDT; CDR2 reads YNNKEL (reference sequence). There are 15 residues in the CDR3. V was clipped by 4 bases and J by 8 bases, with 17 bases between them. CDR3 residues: CASSLAVGGPEKLFF. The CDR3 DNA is TGTGCCAGCAGCCTAGCCGTCGGGGGTCCCGAAAAACTGTTTTTT.

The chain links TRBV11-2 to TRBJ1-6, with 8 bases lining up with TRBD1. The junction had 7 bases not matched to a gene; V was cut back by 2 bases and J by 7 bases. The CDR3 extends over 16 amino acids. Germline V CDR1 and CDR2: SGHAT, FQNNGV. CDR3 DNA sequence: TGTGCCAGCAGCTTATTCCGGGACAGGCTCAATTCACCCCTCCACTTT. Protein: CASSLFRDRLNSPLHF.

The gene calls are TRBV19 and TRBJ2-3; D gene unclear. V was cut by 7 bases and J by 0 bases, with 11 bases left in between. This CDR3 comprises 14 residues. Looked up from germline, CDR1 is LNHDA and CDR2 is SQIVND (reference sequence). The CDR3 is CASKTTRSTDTQYF. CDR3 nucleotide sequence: TGTGCCAGTAAGACGACACGTAGCACAGATACGCAGTATTTT.

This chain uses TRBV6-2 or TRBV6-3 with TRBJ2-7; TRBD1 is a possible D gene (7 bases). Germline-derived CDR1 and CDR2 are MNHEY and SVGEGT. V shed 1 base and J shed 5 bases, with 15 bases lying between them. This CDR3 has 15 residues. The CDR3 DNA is TGTGCCAGCAGTTACTGGCGGGACAGACGCAACGAGCAGTACTTC. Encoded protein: CASSYWRDRRNEQYF.

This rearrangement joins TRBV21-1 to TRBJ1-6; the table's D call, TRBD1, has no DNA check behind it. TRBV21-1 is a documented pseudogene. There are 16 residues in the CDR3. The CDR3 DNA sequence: TGTGCCAGCAGCGAAAATGGACCAGGGGGCAATTCACCCCTCCACTTT. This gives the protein CASSENGPGGNSPLHF.

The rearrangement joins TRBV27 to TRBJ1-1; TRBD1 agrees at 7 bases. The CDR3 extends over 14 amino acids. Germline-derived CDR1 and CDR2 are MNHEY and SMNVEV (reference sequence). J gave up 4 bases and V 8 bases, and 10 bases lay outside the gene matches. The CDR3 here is CASESKSGGTEAFF. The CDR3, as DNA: TGTGCCAGCGAGTCCAAATCAGGGGGCACTGAAGCTTTCTTT.

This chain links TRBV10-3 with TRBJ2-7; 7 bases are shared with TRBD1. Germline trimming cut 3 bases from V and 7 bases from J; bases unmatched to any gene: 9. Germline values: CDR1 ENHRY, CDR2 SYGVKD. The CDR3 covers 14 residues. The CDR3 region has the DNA TGTGCCATCAGTGATCCGGGACAGAGAGAAGAGCAGTACTTC. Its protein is CAISDPGQREEQYF.

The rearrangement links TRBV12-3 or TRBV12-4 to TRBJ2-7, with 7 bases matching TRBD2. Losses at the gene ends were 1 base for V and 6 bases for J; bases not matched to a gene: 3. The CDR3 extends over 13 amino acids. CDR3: CASSLVGGVEQYF. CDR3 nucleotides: TGTGCCAGCAGTTTAGTGGGAGGGGTCGAGCAGTACTTC.

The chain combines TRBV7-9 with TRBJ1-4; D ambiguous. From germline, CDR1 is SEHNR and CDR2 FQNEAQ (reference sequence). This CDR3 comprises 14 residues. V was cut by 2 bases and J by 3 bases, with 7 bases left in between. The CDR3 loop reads CASSLTASNEKLFF. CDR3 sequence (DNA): TGTGCCAGCAGCTTAACAGCCTCTAATGAAAAACTGTTTTTT.

The CDR3 DNA reads as TGTGCCAGCGGGGCAGAGTACTATGGCTACACCTTC. Translated: CASGAEYYGYTF. This rearrangement joins TRBV6-5 to TRBJ1-2, with D perhaps TRBD1 (5 bases). CDR1 MNHEY and CDR2 SVGAGI come from the germline V gene. This CDR3 spans 12 amino acids. The ends were cut back, 8 bases at V and 3 bases at J, with 10 bases in the middle.

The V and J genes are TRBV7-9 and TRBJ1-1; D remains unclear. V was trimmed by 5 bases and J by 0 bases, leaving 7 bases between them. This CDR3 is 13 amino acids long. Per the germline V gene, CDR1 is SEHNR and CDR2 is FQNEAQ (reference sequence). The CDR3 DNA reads TGTGCCAGCAGCCCTCCAGTGAACACTGAAGCTTTCTTT. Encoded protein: CASSPPVNTEAFF.

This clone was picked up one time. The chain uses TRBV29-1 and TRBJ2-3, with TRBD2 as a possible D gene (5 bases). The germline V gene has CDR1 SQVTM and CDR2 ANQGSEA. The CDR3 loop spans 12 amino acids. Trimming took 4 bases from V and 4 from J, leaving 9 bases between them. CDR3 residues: CSVGSRADTQYF. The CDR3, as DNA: TGCAGCGTTGGGTCGCGGGCAGATACGCAGTATTTT.

CDR3 coding DNA: TGTGCCAGCAGCCCCCCAGAAGAAAATGAGCAGTTCTTC. This encodes CASSPPEENEQFF. The chain has TRBV7-3 and TRBJ2-1; D is unclear. The V gene's germline CDR1 is SGHTA and CDR2 FQGTGA. The CDR3 runs to 13 residues. V gave up 5 bases and J gave up 7 bases, with 12 bases separating them. Supplemented by reference TRBV7-3 and TRBJ2-1, the full variable domain reads GAGVSQTPSNKVTEKGKYVELRCDPISGHTALYWYRQSLGQGPEFLIYFQGTGAADDSGLPNDRFFAVRPEGSVSTLKIQRTERGDSAVYLCASSPPEENEQFFGPGTRLTVL.

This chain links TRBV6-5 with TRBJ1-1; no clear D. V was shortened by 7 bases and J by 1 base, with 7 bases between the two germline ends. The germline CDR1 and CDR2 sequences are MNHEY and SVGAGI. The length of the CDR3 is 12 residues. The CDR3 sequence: CASTAENTEAFF. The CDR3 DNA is TGTGCCAGCACGGCGGAGAACACTGAAGCTTTCTTT.

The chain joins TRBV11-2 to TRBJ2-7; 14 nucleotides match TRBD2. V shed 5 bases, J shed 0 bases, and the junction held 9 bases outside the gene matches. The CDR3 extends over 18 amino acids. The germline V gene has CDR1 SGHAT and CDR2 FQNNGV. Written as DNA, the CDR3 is TGTGCCAGCAGCGACCCGGGACTAGCGGGGGTGACCTCCTACGAGCAGTACTTC. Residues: CASSDPGLAGVTSYEQYF.

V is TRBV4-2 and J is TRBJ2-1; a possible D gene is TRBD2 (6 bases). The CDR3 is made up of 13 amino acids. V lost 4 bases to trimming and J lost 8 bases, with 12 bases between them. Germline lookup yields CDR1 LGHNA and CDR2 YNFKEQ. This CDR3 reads CASSRTSGYEQFF. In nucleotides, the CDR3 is TGTGCCAGCAGCCGAACCAGCGGGTATGAGCAGTTCTTC.

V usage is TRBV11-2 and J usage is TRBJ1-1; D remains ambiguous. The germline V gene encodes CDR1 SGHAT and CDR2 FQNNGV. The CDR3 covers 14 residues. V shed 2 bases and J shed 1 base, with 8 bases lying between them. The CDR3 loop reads CASSLQARNTEAFF. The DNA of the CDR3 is TGTGCCAGCAGCTTACAGGCTCGGAACACTGAAGCTTTCTTT.

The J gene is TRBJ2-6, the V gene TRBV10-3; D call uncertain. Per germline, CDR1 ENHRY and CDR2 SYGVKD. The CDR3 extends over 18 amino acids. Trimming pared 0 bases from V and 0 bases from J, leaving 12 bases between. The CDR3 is CAISESGTIFSGANVLTF. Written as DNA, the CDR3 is TGTGCCATCAGTGAGTCGGGCACAATCTTCTCTGGGGCCAACGTCCTGACTTTC.

As DNA, the CDR3 is TGTGCCACCCAACGTGGGGGGGTTGGTCAGCCCCAGCATTTT. It specifies CATQRGGVGQPQHF. The chain combines TRBV15 with TRBJ1-5; D possibly corresponds to TRBD1 (5 bases). In germline, CDR1 is LNHNV, CDR2 YYDKDF (reference sequence). Trimming stripped 8 bases from V and 6 bases from J, with 17 bases between. This CDR3 region has 14 residues.

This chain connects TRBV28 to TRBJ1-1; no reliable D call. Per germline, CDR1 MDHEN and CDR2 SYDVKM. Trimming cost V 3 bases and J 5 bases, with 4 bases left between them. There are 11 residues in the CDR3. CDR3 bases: TGTGCCAGCAGTTTCGCGACTGAAGCTTTCTTT. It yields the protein CASSFATEAFF.

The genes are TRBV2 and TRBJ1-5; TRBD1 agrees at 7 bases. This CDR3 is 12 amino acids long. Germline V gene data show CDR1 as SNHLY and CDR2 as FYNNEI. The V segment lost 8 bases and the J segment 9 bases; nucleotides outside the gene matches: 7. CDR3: CASGPQGGPQHF. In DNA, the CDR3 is TGTGCCAGCGGACCCCAGGGGGGGCCCCAGCATTTT.

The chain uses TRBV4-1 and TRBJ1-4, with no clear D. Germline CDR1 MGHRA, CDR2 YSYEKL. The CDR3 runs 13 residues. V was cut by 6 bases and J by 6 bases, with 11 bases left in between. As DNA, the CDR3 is TGCGCCAGCAGGAAGGAGTCAGATGAAAAACTGTTTTTT. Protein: CASRKESDEKLFF.

CDR3 in amino acids: CATSRDLGTEAFF. Written as DNA, the CDR3 is TGTGCCACCAGCAGAGATCTAGGCACTGAAGCTTTCTTT. The J gene is TRBJ1-1, the V gene TRBV15; D is uncertain. Per the germline V gene, CDR1 is LNHNV and CDR2 is YYDKDF (reference sequence). Trimming removed 0 bases at V and 4 bases at J, with 6 bases between. This CDR3 comprises 13 residues.

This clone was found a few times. CDR3 loop: CASSPITGPDTQYF. CDR3 DNA sequence: TGTGCCAGCAGCCCAATTACAGGGCCAGATACGCAGTATTTT. The J gene is TRBJ2-3, the V gene TRBV6-2 or TRBV6-3, with a tentative D call TRBD1 (6 bases). V was clipped by 6 bases and J by 4 bases, with 14 bases between them. The germline V gene encodes CDR1 MNHEY and CDR2 SVGEGT. CDR3 size: 14 residues.

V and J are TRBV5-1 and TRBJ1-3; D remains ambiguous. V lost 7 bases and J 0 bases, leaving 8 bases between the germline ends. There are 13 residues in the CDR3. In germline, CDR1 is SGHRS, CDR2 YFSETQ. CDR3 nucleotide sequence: TGCGCCAGCGCGGGTGACTCTGGAAACACCATATATTTT. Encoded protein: CASAGDSGNTIYF.

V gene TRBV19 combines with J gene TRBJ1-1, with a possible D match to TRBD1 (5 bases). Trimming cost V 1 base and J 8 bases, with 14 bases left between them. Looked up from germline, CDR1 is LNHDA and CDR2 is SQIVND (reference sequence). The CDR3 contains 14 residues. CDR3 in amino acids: CASSIGGRVYEAFF. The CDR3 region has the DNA TGTGCCAGTAGTATAGGGGGCAGGGTCTACGAAGCTTTCTTT.

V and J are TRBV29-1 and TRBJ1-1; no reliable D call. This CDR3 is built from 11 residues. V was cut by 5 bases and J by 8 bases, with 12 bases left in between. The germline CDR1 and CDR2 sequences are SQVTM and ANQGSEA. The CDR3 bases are TGCAGCGTTCCATTTCTAGCAGAAGCTTTCTTT. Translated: CSVPFLAEAFF.

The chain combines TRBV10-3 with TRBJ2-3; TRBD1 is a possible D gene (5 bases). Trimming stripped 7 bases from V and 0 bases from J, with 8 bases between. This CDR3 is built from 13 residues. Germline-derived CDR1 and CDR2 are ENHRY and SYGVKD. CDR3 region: CAIKDTSTDTQYF. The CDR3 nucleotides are TGTGCCATCAAGGACACCAGCACAGATACGCAGTATTTT.